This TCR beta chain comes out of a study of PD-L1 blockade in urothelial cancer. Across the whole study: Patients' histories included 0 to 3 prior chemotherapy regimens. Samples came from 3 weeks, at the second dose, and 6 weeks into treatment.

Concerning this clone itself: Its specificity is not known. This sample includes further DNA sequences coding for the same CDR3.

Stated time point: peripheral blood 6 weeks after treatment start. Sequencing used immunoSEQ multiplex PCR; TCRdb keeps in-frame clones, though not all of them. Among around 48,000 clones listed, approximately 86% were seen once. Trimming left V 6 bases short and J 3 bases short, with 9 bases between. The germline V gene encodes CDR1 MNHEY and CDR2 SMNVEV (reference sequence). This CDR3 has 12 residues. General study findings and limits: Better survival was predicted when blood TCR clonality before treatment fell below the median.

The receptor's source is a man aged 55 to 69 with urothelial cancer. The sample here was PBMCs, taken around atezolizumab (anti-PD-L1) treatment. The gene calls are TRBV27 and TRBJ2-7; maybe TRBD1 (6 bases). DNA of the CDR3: TGTGCCAGCAGCAAAGGGGGCTACGAGCAGTACTTC. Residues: CASSKGGYEQYF.